This T cell receptor beta chain was found in a study of T cell responses to AZD1222 COVID-19 vaccine. Study-wide results and caveats: Donor demographics were predominantly white British with a female majority; clonal diversity may be underestimated.

Assay used: immunoSEQ multiplex PCR; TCRdb lists only in-frame clones, some missing. This table holds under 150,000 clones, about 93% found once. There are 11 residues in the CDR3. Germline V gene lookup returns CDR1 SQVTM and CDR2 ANQGSEA. Trimming took 3 bases from V and 0 from J, leaving 2 bases between them. As to this clone: Its target is unknown.

The receptor was isolated from an adult in good health. The material was peripheral blood, obtained on day 0 of AZD1222 vaccination. The V call is TRBV29-1, the J call TRBJ1-1; no firm D call. Here the CDR3 reads CSVELNTEAFF. The CDR3 bases are TGCAGCGTTGAGCTGAACACTGAAGCTTTCTTT.